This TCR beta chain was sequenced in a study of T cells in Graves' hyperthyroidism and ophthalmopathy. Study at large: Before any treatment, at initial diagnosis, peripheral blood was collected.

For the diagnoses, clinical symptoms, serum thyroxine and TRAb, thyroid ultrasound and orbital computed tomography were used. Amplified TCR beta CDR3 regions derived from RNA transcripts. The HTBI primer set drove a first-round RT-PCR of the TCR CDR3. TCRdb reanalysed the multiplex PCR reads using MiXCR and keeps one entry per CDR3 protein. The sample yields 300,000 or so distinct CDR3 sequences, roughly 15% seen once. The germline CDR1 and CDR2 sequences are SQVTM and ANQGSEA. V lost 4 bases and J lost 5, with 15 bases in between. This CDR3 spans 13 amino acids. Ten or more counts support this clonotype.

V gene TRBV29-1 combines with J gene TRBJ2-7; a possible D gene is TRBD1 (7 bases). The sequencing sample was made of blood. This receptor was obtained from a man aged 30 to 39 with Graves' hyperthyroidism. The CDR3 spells CSVGAQGGHEQYF. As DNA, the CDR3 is TGCAGCGTTGGGGCGCAGGGGGGCCACGAGCAGTACTTC.